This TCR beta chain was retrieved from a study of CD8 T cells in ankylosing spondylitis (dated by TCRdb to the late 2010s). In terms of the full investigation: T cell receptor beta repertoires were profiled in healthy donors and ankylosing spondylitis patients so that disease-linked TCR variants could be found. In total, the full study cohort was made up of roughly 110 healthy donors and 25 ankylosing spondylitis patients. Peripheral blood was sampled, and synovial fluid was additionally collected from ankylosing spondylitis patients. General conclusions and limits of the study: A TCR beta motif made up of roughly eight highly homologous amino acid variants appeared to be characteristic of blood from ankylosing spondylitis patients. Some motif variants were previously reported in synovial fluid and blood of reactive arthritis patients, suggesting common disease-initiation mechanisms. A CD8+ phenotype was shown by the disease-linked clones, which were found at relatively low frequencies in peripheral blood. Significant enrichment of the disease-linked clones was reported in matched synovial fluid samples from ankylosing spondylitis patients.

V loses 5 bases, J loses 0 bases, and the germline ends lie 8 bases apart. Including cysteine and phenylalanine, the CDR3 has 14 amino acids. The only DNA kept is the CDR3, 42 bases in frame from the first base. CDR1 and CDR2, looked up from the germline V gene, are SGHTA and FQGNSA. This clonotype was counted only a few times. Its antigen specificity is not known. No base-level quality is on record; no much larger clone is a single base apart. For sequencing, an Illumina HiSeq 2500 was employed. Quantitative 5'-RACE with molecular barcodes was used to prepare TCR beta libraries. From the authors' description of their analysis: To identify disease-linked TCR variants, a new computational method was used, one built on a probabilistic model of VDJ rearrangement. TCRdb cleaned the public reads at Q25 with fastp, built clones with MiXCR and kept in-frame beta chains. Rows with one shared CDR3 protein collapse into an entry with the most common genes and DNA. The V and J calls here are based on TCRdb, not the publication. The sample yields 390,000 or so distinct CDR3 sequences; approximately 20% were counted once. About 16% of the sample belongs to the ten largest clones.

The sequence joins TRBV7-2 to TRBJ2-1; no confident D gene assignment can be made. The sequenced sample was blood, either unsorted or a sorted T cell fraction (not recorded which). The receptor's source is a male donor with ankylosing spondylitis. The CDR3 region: CASSLSRSYNEQFF. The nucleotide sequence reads TGTGCCAGCAGCCTTTCGCGCTCCTACAATGAGCAGTTCTTC.